This T cell receptor beta chain was identified during a study of breast tumors, draining lymph nodes, adjacent tissues. CDR3 size: 14 residues. The V and J ends lost 6 bases and 4 bases respectively, with 15 bases between them. Per germline, CDR1 DFQATT and CDR2 SNEGSKA (reference sequence). TCRdb re-called the multiplex PCR reads with MiXCR, one entry per CDR3 protein. The sample records fewer than 30,000 distinct CDR3 sequences, roughly three quarters being singletons. The TCR comes from a female donor with breast cancer. Some clones in this sample may be carry-over from other donors' samples. J is TRBJ2-2 and V is TRBV20-1; no firm D call. The sample was tumor-adjacent breast tissue. The CDR3 DNA follows: TGCAGTGCGCATCAGTCTTCGGGCACCGGGGAGCTGTTTTTT. Its translation is CSAHQSSGTGELFF.